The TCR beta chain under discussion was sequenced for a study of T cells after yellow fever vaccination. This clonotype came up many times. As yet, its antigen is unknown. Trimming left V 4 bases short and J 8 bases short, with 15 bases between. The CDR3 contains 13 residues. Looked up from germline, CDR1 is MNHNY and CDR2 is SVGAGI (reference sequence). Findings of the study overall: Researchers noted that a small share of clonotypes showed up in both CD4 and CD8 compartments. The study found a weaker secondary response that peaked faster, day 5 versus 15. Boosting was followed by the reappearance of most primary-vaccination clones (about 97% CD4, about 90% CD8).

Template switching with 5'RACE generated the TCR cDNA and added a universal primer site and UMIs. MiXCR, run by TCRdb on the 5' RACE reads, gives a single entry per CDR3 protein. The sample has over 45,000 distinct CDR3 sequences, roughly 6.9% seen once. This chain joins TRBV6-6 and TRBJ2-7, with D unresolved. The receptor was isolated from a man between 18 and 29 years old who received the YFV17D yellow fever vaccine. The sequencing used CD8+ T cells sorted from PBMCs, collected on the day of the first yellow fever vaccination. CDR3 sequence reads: CASSSGGVPKQYV. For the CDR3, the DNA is TGTGCCAGCAGTTCAGGTGGTGTCCCGAAGCAGTACGTC.